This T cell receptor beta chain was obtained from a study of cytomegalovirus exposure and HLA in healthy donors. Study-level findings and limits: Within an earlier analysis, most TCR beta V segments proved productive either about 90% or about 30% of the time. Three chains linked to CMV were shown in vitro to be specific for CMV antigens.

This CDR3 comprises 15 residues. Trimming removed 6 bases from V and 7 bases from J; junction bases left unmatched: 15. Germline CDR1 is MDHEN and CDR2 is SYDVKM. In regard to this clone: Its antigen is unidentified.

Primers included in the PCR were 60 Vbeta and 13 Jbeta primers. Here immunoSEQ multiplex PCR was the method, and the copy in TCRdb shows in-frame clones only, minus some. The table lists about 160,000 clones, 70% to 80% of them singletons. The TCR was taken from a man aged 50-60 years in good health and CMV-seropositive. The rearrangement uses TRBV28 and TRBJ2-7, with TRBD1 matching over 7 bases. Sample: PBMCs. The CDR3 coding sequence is TGTGCCAGCAGCCGTAGACAGGGCTTTTACGATGAGCAGTACTTC. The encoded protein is CASSRRQGFYDEQYF.